Here is one T cell receptor (beta chain) with its context. This record belongs to a study of control samples from healthy donors and cancer patients. Trimming took 4 bases from V and 4 from J, leaving 11 bases between them. The CDR3 sequence is 13 residues long. The germline V gene encodes CDR1 MDHEN and CDR2 SYDVKM. The assay was immunoSEQ multiplex PCR, and TCRdb's table has in-frame clones only and misses some. The repertoire holds about 110,000 clones, with roughly 90% as singletons. The clonotype was recovered from a woman in her sixties or seventies with lung cancer. The sample taken for sequencing was PBMCs. This rearrangement joins TRBV28 to TRBJ2-7; perhaps TRBD1 as D (6 bases). CDR3 residues: CASSSGHLYEQYF. The DNA of the CDR3 is TGTGCCAGCAGTTCGGGACACCTATACGAGCAGTACTTC.